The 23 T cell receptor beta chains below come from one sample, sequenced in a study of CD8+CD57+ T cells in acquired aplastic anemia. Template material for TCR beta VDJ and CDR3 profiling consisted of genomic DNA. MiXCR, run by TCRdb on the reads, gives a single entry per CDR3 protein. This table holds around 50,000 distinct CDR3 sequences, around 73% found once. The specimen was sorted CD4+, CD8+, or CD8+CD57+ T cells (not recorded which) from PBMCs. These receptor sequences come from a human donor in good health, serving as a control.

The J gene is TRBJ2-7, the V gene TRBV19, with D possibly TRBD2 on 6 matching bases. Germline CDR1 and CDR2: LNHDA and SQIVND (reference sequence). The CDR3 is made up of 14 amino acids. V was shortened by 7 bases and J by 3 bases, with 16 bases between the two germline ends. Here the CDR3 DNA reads TGTGCCAGTACCAGGGACTCTCCAATCTACGAGCAGTACTTC. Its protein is CASTRDSPIYEQYF.

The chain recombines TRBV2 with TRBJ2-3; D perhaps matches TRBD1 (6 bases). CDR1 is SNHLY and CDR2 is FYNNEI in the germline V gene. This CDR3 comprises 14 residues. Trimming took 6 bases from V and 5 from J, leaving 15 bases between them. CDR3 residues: CASRTGLAGDTQYF. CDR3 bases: TGTGCCAGCAGGACAGGTCTTGCGGGAGATACGCAGTATTTT.

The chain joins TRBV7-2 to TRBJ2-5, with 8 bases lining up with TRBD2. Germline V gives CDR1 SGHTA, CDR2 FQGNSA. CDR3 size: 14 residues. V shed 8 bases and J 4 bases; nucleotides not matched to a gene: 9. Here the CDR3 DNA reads TGTGCCAGCGATTGGAATAGCGGGGCAGAGACCCAGTACTTC. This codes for CASDWNSGAETQYF.

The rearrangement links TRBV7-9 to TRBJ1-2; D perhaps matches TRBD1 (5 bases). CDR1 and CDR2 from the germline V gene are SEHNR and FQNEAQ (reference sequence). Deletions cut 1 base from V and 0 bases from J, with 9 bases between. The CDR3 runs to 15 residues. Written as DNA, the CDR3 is TGTGCCAGCAGCTTAGTGCAGGGATCTAACTATGGCTACACCTTC. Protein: CASSLVQGSNYGYTF.

CDR3 sequence reads: CSASDGQPYEQYF. The CDR3 coding sequence is TGCAGTGCTAGTGATGGACAGCCCTACGAGCAGTACTTC. The V and J genes are TRBV20-1 and TRBJ2-7, with D possibly matching TRBD1 (6 bases). Germline V gene lookup returns CDR1 DFQATT and CDR2 SNEGSKA (reference sequence). The CDR3 is 13 amino acids. V was pared by 3 bases and J by 2 bases, with 11 bases between.

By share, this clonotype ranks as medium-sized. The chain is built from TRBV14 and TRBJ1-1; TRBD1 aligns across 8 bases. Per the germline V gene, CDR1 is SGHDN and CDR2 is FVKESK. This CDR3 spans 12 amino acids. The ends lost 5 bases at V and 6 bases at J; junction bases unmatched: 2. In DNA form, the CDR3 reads TGTGCCAGCAGCTGGACAGGGTCTGAAGCTTTCTTT. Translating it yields CASSWTGSEAFF.

The CDR3 bases are TGTGCCATCAGTGAGTCCTGGGCACTCCTCCACTTT. Translating it yields CAISESWALLHF. The rearrangement joins TRBV10-3 to TRBJ1-6, with D uncertain. The CDR3 has 12 amino acids. The V gene lost 0 bases and the J gene lost 15 bases, with 9 bases spanning the gap. Germline V gene data show CDR1 as ENHRY and CDR2 as SYGVKD.

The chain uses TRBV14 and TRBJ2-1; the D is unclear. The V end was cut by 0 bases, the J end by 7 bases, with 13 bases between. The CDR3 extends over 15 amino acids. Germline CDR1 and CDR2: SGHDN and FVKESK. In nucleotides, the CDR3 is TGTGCCAGCAGCCAAGATATCGGAGTTACGAATGAGCAGTTCTTC. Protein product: CASSQDIGVTNEQFF.

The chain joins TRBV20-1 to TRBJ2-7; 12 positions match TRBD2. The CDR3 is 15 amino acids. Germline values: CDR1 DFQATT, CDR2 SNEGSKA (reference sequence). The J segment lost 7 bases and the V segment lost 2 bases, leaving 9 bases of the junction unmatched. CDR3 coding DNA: TGCAGTGCTAGATCGACTAGCGGGAGAATGGGGGAGCAGTACTTC. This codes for CSARSTSGRMGEQYF.

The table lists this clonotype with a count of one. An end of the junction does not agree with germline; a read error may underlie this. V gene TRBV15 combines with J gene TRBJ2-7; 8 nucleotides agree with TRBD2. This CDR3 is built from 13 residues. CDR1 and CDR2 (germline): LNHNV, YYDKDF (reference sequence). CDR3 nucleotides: TGTGCCACCAGCAGAGGAGGTAGCGGGGTGCCGGACTTC. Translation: CATSRGGSGVPDF. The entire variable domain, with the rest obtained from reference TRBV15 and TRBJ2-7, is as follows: DAMVIQNPRYQVTQFGKPVTLSCSQTLNHNVMYWYQQKSSQAPKLLFHYYDKDFNNEADTPDNFQSRRPNTSFCFLDIRSPGLGDTAMYLCATSRGGSGVPDFGPGTRLTVT.

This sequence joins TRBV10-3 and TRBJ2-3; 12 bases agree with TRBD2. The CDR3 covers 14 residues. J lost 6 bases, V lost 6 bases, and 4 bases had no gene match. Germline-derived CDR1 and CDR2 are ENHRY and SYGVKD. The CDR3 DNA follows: TGTGCCATCAGCCCAACTAGCGGGGGGGATACGCAGTATTTT. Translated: CAISPTSGGDTQYF.

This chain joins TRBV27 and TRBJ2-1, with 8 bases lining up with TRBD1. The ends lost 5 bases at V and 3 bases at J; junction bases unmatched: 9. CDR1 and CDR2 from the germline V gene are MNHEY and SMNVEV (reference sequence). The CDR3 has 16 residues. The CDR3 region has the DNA TGTGCCAGCAGTGATCCTACCGGACAGGGCTACAATGAGCAGTTCTTC. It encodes CASSDPTGQGYNEQFF.

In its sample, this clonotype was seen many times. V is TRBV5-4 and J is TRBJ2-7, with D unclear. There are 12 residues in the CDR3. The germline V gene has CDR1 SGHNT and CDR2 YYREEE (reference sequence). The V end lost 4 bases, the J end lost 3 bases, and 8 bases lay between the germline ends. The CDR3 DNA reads TGTGCCAGCAGCCCGAACCTCTACGAGCAGTACTTC. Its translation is CASSPNLYEQYF.

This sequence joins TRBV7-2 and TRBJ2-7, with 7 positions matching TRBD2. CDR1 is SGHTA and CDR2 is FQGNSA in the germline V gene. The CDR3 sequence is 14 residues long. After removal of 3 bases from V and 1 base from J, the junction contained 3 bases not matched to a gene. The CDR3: CASSFGGGSYEQYF. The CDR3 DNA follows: TGTGCCAGCAGCTTCGGGGGAGGGTCCTACGAGCAGTACTTC. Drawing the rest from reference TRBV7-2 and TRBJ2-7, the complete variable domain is GAGVSQSPSNKVTEKGKDVELRCDPISGHTALYWYRQSLGQGLEFLIYFQGNSAPDKSGLPSDRFSAERTGGSVSTLTIQRTQQEDSAVYLCASSFGGGSYEQYFGPGTRLTVT.

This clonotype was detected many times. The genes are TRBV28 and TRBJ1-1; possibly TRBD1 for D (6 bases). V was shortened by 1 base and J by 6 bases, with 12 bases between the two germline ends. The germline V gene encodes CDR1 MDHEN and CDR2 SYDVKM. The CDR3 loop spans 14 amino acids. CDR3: CASSLSLGGAEAFF. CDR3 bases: TGTGCCAGCAGTTTATCGCTAGGGGGTGCTGAAGCTTTCTTT.

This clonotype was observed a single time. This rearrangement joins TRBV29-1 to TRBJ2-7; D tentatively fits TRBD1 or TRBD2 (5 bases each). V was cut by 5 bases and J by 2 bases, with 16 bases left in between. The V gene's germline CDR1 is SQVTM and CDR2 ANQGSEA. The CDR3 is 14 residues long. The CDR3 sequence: CSVPGAEPTYEQYF. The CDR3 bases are TGCAGCGTTCCCGGGGCAGAGCCCACCTACGAGCAGTACTTC.

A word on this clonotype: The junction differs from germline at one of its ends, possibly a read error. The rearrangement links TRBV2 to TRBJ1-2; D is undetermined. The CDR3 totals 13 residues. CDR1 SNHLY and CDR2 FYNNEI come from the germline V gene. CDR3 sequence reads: CASKSSENYGYAF. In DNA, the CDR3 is TGTGCCAGCAAATCGTCAGAGAACTATGGCTACGCCTTC. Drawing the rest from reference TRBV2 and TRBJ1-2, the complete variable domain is EPEVTQTPSHQVTQMGQEVILRCVPISNHLYFYWYRQILGQKVEFLVSFYNNEISEKSEIFDDQFSVERPDGSNFTLKIRSTKLEDSAMYFCASKSSENYGYAFGSGTRLTVV.

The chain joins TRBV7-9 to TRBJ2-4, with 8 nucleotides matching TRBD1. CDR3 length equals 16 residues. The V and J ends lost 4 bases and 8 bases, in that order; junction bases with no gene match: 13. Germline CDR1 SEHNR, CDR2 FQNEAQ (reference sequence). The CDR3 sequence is CASSSVRTGYGDIQYF. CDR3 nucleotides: TGTGCCAGCAGCTCGGTACGGACAGGGTACGGAGACATTCAGTACTTC.

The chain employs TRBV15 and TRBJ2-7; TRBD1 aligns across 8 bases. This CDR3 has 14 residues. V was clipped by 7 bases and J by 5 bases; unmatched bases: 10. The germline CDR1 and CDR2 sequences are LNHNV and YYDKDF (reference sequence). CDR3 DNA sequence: TGTGCCACCAACCCGGGACAGGATTTCCACGAGCAGTACTTC. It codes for CATNPGQDFHEQYF. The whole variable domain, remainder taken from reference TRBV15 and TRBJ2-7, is DAMVIQNPRYQVTQFGKPVTLSCSQTLNHNVMYWYQQKSSQAPKLLFHYYDKDFNNEADTPDNFQSRRPNTSFCFLDIRSPGLGDTAMYLCATNPGQDFHEQYFGPGTRLTVT.

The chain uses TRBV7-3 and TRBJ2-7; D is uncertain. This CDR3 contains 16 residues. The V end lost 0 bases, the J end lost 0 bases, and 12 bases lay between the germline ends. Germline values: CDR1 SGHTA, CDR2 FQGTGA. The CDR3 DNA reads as TGTGCCAGCAGCTTAACCCCACCTCCGTGCTCCTACGAGCAGTACTTC. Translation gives CASSLTPPPCSYEQYF.

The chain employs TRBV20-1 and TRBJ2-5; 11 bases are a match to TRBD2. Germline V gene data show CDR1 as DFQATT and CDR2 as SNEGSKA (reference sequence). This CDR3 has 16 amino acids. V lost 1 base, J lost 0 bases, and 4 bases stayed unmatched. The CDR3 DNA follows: TGCAGTGCTAGAGGACTAGCGGGAAATCACCAAGAGACCCAGTACTTC. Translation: CSARGLAGNHQETQYF.

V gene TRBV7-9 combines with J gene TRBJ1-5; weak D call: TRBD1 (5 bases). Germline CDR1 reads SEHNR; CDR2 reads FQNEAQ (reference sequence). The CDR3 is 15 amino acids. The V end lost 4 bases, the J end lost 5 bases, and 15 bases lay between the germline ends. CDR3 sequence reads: CASSSTGLRDQPQHF. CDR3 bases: TGTGCCAGCAGCTCTACAGGACTTCGGGATCAGCCCCAGCATTTT.

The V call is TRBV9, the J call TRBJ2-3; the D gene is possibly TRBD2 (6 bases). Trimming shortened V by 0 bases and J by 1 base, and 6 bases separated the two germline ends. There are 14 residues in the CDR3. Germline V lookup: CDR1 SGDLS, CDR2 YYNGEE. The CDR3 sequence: CASSVGEGTDTQYF. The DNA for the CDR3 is TGTGCCAGCAGCGTAGGGGAGGGCACAGATACGCAGTATTTT.